The present TCR beta chain was sequenced within a study of T-cell reconstitution after alpha-beta-depleted transplantation in children. Molecular barcoding with unique molecular identifiers was used for the TCRbeta library. From the PCR reads, TCRdb called clonotypes with MiXCR, one entry per CDR3 protein. Among hundreds of thousands of distinct CDR3 sequences listed, 10% to 15% were seen once. This CDR3 spans 15 amino acids. The germline V gene has CDR1 SGHNT and CDR2 YENEEA. Trimming cost V 5 bases and J 5 bases, with 16 bases left between them. The source was PBMCs, mostly from graft donor cells, collected 360 days after TCRalphabeta/CD19-depleted stem cell transplant. The clonotype originates from a male patient younger than 18 who had a stem cell transplant for acute myeloid leukemia, so the T cells may come from the graft donor. The rearrangement links TRBV11-3 to TRBJ2-1; no clear D. The CDR3 DNA reads as TGTGCCAGCAGCCCCCCTGGAGACGGAGACAATGAGCAGTTCTTC. This gives the protein CASSPPGDGDNEQFF.